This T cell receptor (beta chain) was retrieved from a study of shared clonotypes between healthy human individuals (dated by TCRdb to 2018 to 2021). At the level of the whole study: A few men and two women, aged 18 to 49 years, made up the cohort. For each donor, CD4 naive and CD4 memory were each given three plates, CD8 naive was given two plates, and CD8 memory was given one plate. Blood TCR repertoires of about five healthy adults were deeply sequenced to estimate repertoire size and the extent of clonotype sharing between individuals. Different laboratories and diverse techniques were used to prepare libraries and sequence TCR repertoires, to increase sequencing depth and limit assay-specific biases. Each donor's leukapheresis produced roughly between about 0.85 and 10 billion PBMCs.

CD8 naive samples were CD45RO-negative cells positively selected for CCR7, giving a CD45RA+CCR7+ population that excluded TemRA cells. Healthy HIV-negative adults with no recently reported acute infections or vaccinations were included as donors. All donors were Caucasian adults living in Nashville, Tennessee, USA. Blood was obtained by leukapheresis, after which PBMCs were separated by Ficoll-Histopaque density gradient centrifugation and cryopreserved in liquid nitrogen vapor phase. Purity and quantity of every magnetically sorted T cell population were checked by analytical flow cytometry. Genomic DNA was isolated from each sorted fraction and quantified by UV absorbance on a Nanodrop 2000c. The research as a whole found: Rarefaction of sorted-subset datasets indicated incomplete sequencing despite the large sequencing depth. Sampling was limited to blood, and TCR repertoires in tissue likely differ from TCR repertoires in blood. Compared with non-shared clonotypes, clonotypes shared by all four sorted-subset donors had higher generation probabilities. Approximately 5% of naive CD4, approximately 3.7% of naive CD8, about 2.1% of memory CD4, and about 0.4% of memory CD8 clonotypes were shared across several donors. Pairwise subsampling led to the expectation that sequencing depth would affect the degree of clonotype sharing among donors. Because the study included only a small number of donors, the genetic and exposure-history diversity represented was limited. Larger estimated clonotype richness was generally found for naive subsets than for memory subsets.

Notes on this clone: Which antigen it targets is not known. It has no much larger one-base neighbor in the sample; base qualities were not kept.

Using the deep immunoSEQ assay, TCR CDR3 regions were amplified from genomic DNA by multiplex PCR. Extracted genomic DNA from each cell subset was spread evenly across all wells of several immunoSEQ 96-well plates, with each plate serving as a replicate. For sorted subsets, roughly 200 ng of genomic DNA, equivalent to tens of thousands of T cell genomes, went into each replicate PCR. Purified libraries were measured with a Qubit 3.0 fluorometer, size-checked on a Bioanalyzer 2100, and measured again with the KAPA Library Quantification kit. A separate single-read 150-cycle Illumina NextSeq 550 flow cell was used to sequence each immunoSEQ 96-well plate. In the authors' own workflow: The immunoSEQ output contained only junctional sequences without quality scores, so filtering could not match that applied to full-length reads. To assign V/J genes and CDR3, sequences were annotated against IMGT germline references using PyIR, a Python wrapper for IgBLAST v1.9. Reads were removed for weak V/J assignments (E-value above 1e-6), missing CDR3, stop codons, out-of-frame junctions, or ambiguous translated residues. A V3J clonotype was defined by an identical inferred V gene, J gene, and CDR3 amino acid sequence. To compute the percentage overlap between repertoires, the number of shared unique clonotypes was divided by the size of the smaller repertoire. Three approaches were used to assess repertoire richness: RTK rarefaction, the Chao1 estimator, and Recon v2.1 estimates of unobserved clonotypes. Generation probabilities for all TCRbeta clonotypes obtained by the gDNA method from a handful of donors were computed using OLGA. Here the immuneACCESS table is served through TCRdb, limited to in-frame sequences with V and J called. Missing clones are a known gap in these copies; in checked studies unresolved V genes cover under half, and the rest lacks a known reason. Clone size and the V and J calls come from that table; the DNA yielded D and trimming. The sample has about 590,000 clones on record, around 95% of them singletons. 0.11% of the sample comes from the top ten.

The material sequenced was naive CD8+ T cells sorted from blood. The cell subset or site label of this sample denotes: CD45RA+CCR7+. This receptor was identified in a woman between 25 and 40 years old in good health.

In nucleotide form, the sequence is TGTGCCAGTAGTCCCTGGGGGGAGCAGTACTTC. Its coded protein is CASSPWGEQYF. In this chain, TRBV19 is recombined with TRBJ2-7; the D segment is perhaps TRBD1 or TRBD2, each sharing 5 matched bases. There are 11 amino acids in the CDR3, from cysteine to phenylalanine inclusive. Of all the DNA, just the CDR3 is kept, 33 bases in frame from base 1. Trimming at the junction amounts to 5 bases on V and 7 bases on J, and the germline ends lie 9 bases apart. CDR1 and CDR2 are read off the germline V gene (reference sequence) as LNHDA and SQIVND.